A selection of T cell receptor beta chains follows, all from one sample in a study of blood T cell repertoires in COVID-19. Some clones are missing from TCRdb's copy, which holds only in-frame ones; the method was immunoSEQ multiplex PCR. The table has some 250,000 clones, approximately 80% seen once. The specimen sequenced was peripheral blood. The receptors originated from a young woman with acute or convalescent COVID-19. Both conserved end residues are part of each CDR3. Size is omitted from some rows. Given values are once, few, many or a class for expanded clones.

>NA|TRBV30
CAWAGQGSYNSPLHF
>NA|TRBV2
CASSTLAGGETQYF
>NA|TRBV7-9
CASSLGTTGTGGEKLFF
>NA|TRBV4-3
CASSQDPGDTEAFF
>NA|TRBV7-2
CASSRQGWTEAFF
>once|TRBV30
CAAHGGFYGYTF
>NA|TRBV27
CASSLSGGLGRVNYGYTF
>NA|TRBV3-1/TRBV3-2
CASSQMTGVGGYTF
>NA|TRBV19
CASSIGTGRNEKLFF
>NA|TRBV6-5
CASSSDSSGNTIYF
>NA|TRBV6-2/TRBV6-3
CASSSAHRVPKNIQYF
>NA|TRBV2
CASRSRGNYGYTF
>NA|TRBV19
CASSSGQGAVWADTQYF
>NA|TRBV19
CASSIDRGTSTDTQYF
>NA|TRBV5-1
CASRGGRGTDTQYF
>many|TRBV28
CASSPLRGGEEQYF
>NA|TRBV12-3/TRBV12-4
CASSYGHEQFF
>NA|TRBV6-5
CASSWGRGYYGYTF
>few|TRBV7-2
CASSLVARQGAEAFF
>few|TRBV2
CASSEPSSGITDTQYF
>once|TRBV11-2
CASSLVVGGRRSYEQYF
>NA|TRBV27
CASSSGTGLTYGYTF
>NA|TRBV24-1
CATSALLHMNTEAFF
>NA|TRBV10-3
CAISTGNYGYTF
>NA|TRBV9
CASSSQSGLEGGYTF